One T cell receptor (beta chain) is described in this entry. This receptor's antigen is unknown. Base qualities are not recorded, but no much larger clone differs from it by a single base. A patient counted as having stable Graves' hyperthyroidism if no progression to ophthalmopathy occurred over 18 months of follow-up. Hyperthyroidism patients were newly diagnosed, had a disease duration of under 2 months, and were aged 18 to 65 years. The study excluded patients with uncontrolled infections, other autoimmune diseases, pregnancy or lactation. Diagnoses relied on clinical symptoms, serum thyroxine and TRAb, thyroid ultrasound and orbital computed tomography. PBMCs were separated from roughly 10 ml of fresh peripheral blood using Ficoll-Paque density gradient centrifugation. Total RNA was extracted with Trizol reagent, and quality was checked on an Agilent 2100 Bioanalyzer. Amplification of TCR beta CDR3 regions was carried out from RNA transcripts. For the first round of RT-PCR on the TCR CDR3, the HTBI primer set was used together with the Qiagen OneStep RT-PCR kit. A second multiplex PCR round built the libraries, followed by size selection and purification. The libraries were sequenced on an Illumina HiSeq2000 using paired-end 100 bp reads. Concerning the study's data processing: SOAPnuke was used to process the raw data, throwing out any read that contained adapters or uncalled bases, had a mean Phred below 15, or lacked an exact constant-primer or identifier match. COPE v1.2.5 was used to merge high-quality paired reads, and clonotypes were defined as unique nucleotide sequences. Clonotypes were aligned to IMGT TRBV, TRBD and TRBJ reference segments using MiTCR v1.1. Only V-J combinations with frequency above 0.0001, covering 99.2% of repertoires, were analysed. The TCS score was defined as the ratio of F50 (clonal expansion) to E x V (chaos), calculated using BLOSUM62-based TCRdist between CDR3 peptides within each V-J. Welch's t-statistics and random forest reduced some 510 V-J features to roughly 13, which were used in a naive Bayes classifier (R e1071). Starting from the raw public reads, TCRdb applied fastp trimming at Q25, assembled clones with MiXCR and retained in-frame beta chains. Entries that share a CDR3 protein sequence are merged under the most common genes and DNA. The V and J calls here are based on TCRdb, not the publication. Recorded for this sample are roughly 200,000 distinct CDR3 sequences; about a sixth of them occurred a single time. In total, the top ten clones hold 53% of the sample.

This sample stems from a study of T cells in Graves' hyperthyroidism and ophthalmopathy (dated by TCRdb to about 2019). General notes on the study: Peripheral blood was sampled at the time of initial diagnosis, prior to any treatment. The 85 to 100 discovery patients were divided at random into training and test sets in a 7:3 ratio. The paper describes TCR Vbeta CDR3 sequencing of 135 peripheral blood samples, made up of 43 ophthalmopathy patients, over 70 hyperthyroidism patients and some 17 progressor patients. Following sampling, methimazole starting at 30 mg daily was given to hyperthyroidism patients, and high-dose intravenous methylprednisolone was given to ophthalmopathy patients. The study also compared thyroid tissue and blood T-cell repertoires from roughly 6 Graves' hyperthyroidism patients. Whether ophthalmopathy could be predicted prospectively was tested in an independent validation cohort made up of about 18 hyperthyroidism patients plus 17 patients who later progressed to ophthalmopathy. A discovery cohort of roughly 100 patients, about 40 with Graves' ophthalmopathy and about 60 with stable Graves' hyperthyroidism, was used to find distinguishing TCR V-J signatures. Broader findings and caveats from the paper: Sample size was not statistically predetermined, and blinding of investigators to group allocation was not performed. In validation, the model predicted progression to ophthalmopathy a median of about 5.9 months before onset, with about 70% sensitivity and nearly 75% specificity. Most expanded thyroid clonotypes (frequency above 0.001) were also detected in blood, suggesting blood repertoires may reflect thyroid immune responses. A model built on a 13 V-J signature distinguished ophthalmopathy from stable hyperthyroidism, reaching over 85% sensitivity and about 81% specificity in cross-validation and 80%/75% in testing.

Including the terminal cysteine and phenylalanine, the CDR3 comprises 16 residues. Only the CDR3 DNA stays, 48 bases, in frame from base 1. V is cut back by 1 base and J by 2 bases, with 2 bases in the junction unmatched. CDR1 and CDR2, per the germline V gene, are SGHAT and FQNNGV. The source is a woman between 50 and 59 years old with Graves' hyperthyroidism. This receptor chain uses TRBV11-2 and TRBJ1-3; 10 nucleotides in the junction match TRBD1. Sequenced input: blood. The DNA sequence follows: TGTGCCAGCAGCTTAGCCGGGACAGGGGCTGGAAACACCATATATTTT. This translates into CASSLAGTGAGNTIYF.